The 13 T cell receptor beta chains in this list originate from one sample, sequenced in a study of blood T cell repertoires in COVID-19 (TCRdb year 2020). Libraries were constructed by the immunoSEQ multiplex PCR assay. TCRdb provides this immuneACCESS table in a form limited to in-frame rearrangements. Some clones are lacking; in checked studies, under half of them reflect an unresolved V gene, and why the rest are absent is not known. The sample profile shows 150,000 to 250,000 clones; 94% of them were found once. The leading ten clones occupy 0.7% to 0.8% of the sample. The specimen was peripheral blood. These TCRs come from a man aged 30 to 45 with COVID-19, enrolled during active disease.

The chain has TRBV7-9 and TRBJ1-3; D is unresolved. The CDR3 spans 14 residues. Germline CDR1 reads SEHNR; CDR2 reads FQNEAQ (reference sequence). Trimming took off 3 bases at V and 0 bases at J, with 6 bases between the two ends. In DNA form, the CDR3 reads TGTGCCAGCAGCTTTGAGGGCTCTGGAAACACCATATATTTT. Residues: CASSFEGSGNTIYF.

The chain is built from TRBV5-1 and TRBJ2-6; 7 nucleotides agree with TRBD1. The CDR3 sequence is 16 residues long. Germline CDR1 and CDR2: SGHRS and YFSETQ. The V gene end was trimmed by 2 bases and the J gene end by 2 bases; junction bases not matched to a gene: 4. Here the CDR3 reads CASSFNTGAGANVLTF. CDR3 coding DNA: TGCGCCAGCAGCTTTAACACAGGGGCTGGGGCCAACGTCCTGACTTTC.

The chain joins TRBV6-5 to TRBJ1-1, with D tentatively TRBD1 (5 bases). Germline CDR1 reads MNHEY; CDR2 reads SVGAGI. The CDR3 totals 13 residues. The germline V and J ends were trimmed by 6 bases and 8 bases, with 16 bases remaining between them. For the CDR3, the DNA is TGTGCCAGCAGCAAGGGAGGGGCTCCGGAAGCTTTCTTT. Translating it yields CASSKGGAPEAFF.

CDR3 amino acids: CASSYAGGTIYF. The CDR3 DNA is TGTGCCAGCAGTTACGCCGGGGGGACCATATATTTT. This chain joins TRBV6-5 and TRBJ1-3; weak D call: TRBD1 (5 bases). The V end was cut by 2 bases, the J end by 10 bases, with 9 bases between. Germline values: CDR1 MNHEY, CDR2 SVGAGI. This CDR3 spans 12 amino acids.

J is TRBJ1-1 and V is TRBV5-1; D is perhaps TRBD1 (6 bases). The CDR3 covers 15 residues. V was clipped by 4 bases and J by 0 bases, with 13 bases between them. Germline-derived CDR1 and CDR2 are SGHRS and YFSETQ. This CDR3 is CASSDPQGLNTEAFF. The CDR3 DNA follows: TGCGCCAGCAGCGATCCGCAGGGGCTGAACACTGAAGCTTTCTTT.

V gene TRBV7-9 combines with J gene TRBJ1-6; D not resolved. Trimming pared 2 bases from V and 10 bases from J, leaving 9 bases between. The germline CDR1 and CDR2 sequences are SEHNR and FQNEAQ (reference sequence). This CDR3 has 13 amino acids. The CDR3 is CASSLTLGSPLHF. The DNA for the CDR3 is TGTGCCAGCAGCTTAACCCTCGGGTCACCCCTCCACTTT.

The chain has TRBV15 and TRBJ2-7; 7 bases agree with TRBD1. The CDR3 covers 14 residues. CDR1 LNHNV and CDR2 YYDKDF come from the germline V gene (reference sequence). Germline trimming cut 3 bases from V and 5 bases from J; bases unmatched to any gene: 7. CDR3 sequence reads: CATSSITGVDEQYF. The CDR3 region has the DNA TGTGCCACCAGCAGTATAACAGGGGTAGACGAGCAGTACTTC.

V usage is TRBV3-1 (or the pseudogene TRBV3-2) and J usage is TRBJ1-5, with a possible D match to TRBD1 (5 bases). The CDR3 loop spans 15 amino acids. The V gene lost 2 bases and the J gene lost 2 bases, with 10 bases spanning the gap. Germline CDR1 reads LGHDT; CDR2 reads YNNKEL (reference sequence). The CDR3 region has the DNA TGTGCCAGCAGCCAAAGCAGGGTCCGCAATCAGCCCCAGCATTTT. Its protein product is CASSQSRVRNQPQHF.

This chain links TRBV10-3 with TRBJ1-1; tentative D call: TRBD1 (5 bases). Trimming took off 6 bases at V and 0 bases at J, with 8 bases between the two ends. The germline gives CDR1 ENHRY, CDR2 SYGVKD. The CDR3 consists of 13 residues. CDR3 nucleotide sequence: TGTGCCATCAGGAAGGACATGAACACTGAAGCTTTCTTT. This gives the protein CAIRKDMNTEAFF.

The gene calls are TRBV6-2 or TRBV6-3 and TRBJ2-1; 14 positions agree with TRBD2. Trimming took 3 bases from V and 5 from J; bases not matched to a gene: 6. Germline CDR1 MNHEY, CDR2 SVGEGT. The CDR3 loop spans 17 amino acids. CDR3 residues: CASSYSRLAGGHNEQFF. The DNA for the CDR3 is TGTGCCAGCAGTTATTCCCGACTAGCGGGGGGGCACAATGAGCAGTTCTTC.

This chain joins TRBV11-2 and TRBJ2-5, with D hard to call. The CDR3 sequence is 12 residues long. Germline values: CDR1 SGHAT, CDR2 FQNNGV. CDR3 sequence (DNA): TGTGCGAGACCGCGGTCTGGAAAGACCCAGTACTTC. Encoded protein: CARPRSGKTQYF. The full variable domain, with the rest looked up from reference TRBV11-2 and TRBJ2-5, is EAGVAQSPRYKIIEKRQSVAFWCNPISGHATLYWYQQILGQGPKLLIQFQNNGVVDDSQLPKDRFSAERLKGVDSTLKIQPAKLEDSAVYLCARPRSGKTQYFGPGTRLLVL.

This chain links TRBV5-6 with TRBJ2-5, with a possible D match to TRBD1 (6 bases). V was cut by 4 bases and J by 4 bases, with 17 bases left in between. Germline CDR1 reads SGHDT; CDR2 reads YYEEEE. This CDR3 is 15 amino acids long. CDR3 sequence reads: CASSPTMGARETQYF. The CDR3 DNA sequence: TGTGCCAGCAGCCCCACTATGGGGGCGCGAGAGACCCAGTACTTC.

The chain carries TRBV5-1 and TRBJ1-1; D is possibly TRBD1 (5 bases). Germline assignment: CDR1 SGHRS and CDR2 YFSETQ. The CDR3 spans 14 residues. V was clipped by 4 bases and J by 4 bases, with 14 bases between them. The CDR3, as DNA: TGCGCCAGCAGCCTGGCGGGGGAGATCACTGAAGCTTTCTTT. Translated, it gives CASSLAGEITEAFF. Filled out from reference TRBV5-1 and TRBJ1-1, the complete variable domain reads KAGVTQTPRYLIKTRGQQVTLSCSPISGHRSVSWYQQTPGQGLQFLFEYFSETQRNKGNFPGRFSGRQFSNSRSEMNVSTLELGDSALYLCASSLAGEITEAFFGQGTRLTVV.